Described below is a single T cell receptor (beta chain) sequence and its context. Its antigen is unknown. The data derive from a study of T-cell memory formation after mild COVID-19. Per germline, CDR1 MGHRA and CDR2 YSYEKL. This CDR3 region has 14 residues. The V end was cut by 5 bases, the J end by 7 bases, with 12 bases between. Whole-study findings and limits: Balance between CD4 and CD8 was seen in clones contracting day 15 to 85, and a CD4+ lean was seen in later expanders. Mainly in CM and EM were contracting CD4+ clones; CD8+ were in EMRA.

After 5'RACE with constant-segment primers, TCR alpha and TCR beta cDNA libraries carrying sample barcodes and UMIs were obtained. TCRdb called the 5' RACE reads again in MiXCR, with one record for every CDR3 protein. The table records a few hundred thousand distinct CDR3 sequences, 20% of them present only once. The specimen was PBMCs or a T cell subset sorted from them (not recorded which). This receptor was identified in a man younger than 35 who had mild COVID-19 (a few samples of this study predate the infection). Cell type and time point are not known. This chain connects TRBV4-1 to TRBJ1-6; D ambiguous. The CDR3 DNA is TGCGCCAGCAGCAGGGCCCCGGGGAATTCACCCCTCCACTTT. Translating it yields CASSRAPGNSPLHF.